These 5 T cell receptor beta chains were sequenced from one sample in a study of blood T cells in healthy people across ages. Alongside a J-beta primer mix, a sample-barcoded 5' primer served in a second PCR lasting 7 to 11 cycles. A single record per CDR3 protein comes from TCRdb applying MiXCR to the 5' RACE reads. Here the sample spans about 1.6 million distinct CDR3 sequences, roughly 30% being singletons. Sample: blood. All receptors come from a woman in her twenties or thirties in good health.

The CDR3 is CASSQDKGADVNKNIQYF. The CDR3 nucleotides are TGCGCCAGCAGCCAAGATAAGGGGGCGGATGTGAACAAAAACATTCAGTACTTC. This sequence joins TRBV4-1 and TRBJ2-4; 7 nucleotides line up with TRBD1. The CDR3 runs to 18 residues. V gave up 0 bases and J gave up 3 bases; unmatched junction bases: 11. Germline values: CDR1 MGHRA, CDR2 YSYEKL.

Regarding this clonotype: One junction end does not reproduce the germline sequence, and a read error may be involved. The chain employs TRBV7-9 and TRBJ2-6, with a possible D match to TRBD1 (5 bases). Germline assignment: CDR1 SEHNR and CDR2 FQNEAQ (reference sequence). The CDR3 length is 16 residues. The CDR3 bases are TGTGCCAGCAGCCCCAGACAGTACTCTGGGGCCAACGTCCCGACTTTC. It specifies CASSPRQYSGANVPTF.

This clonotype was found a few times. J is TRBJ2-7 and V is TRBV18; D is possibly TRBD1 or TRBD2 (5 bases each). Trimming removed 6 bases at V and 5 bases at J, with 17 bases between. CDR1 KGHSH and CDR2 LQKENI come from the germline V gene. CDR3 length equals 14 residues. CDR3 amino acids: CASSQGWGSDEQYF. In nucleotides, the CDR3 is TGTGCCAGCTCCCAGGGTTGGGGGAGCGACGAGCAGTACTTC.

The CDR3 DNA reads as TGCGCCAGCAGCTTTCAGGGGACTTTATACAATGAGCAGTTCTTC. Protein product: CASSFQGTLYNEQFF. The chain uses TRBV5-1 and TRBJ2-1; the D gene could be TRBD1 or TRBD2 (6 bases each). V lost 2 bases and J lost 4, with 13 bases in between. The CDR3 sequence is 15 residues long. Per germline, CDR1 SGHRS and CDR2 YFSETQ.

The chain recombines TRBV15 with TRBJ1-4; D gene ambiguous. The V and J ends lost 5 bases and 8 bases respectively, with 24 bases between them. The CDR3 is 17 residues long. The germline gives CDR1 LNHNV, CDR2 YYDKDF (reference sequence). This CDR3 is CATSPKGLARSDEKLFF. DNA for the CDR3: TGTGCCACCAGCCCAAAAGGCCTCGCCCGATCGGACGAAAAACTGTTTTTT.